The source of this T cell receptor beta chain is a study of spatial heterogeneity in lung cancer. Study summary: Each time, sequencing found more beta-chain sequences than alpha-chain sequences.

Study-wide points: How many expanded intratumoral alpha and beta TCRs were present tracked the tumor mutation count, which was a count of nonsynonymous mutations.

This clonotype has a count of ten or more. What it binds is unknown. V was pared by 2 bases and J by 5 bases, with 9 bases between. The CDR3 is 12 residues long. Germline V gives CDR1 DFQATT, CDR2 SNEGSKA (reference sequence). Each CDR3 protein is one row after TCRdb ran MiXCR on the 5' RACE reads. The sample includes about 12,000 distinct CDR3 sequences, 6% to 8.5% of them seen just once. Described time point: sample taken at primary tumor resection. No cell sorting; template was whole RNA from tumor, lung tissue or PBMC. The sequence derives from a female donor with early-stage non-small cell lung cancer. The chain recombines TRBV20-1 with TRBJ1-2; D is unresolved. The sample was lung tumor tissue, taken at surgery. The CDR3 protein is CSARSVSYGYTF. DNA of the CDR3: TGCAGTGCTAGAAGCGTGTCGTATGGCTACACCTTC.